The source of this T cell receptor (beta chain) is a study of shared clonotypes between healthy human individuals. Study background: The people who gave samples were a couple of women and a few men aged 18 to 49. There were three CD4 naive, three CD4 memory, two CD8 naive and one CD8 memory plates per donor.

Naive CD45RA+ and memory CD45RA-negative subsets were split from CD4+ cells. The CDR3 spans 16 residues. V gave up 8 bases and J gave up 0 bases; unmatched junction bases: 6. From germline, CDR1 is ENHRY and CDR2 SYGVKD. Authors' methods: ImmunoSEQ yielded junction-only sequences lacking quality scores, so filtering differed. TCRdb's table, derived via immunoSEQ multiplex PCR, lists solely in-frame clones and lacks some. Clonal size and the V and J genes are those of that table, whereas D and trimming came from the DNA. This table has 2,500,000 or so clones, 93% appearing once. The specimen was naive CD4+ T cells from PBMCs. Subset of the sample: CD45RA+ positively selected. The sequence was obtained from a man aged 18 to 30 in good health. Some clones in this sample may be carry-over from other donors' samples. V usage is TRBV10-3 and J usage is TRBJ2-3, with 12 nucleotides matching TRBD2. CDR3 sequence: CAIGTSGRVSTDTQYF. For the CDR3, the DNA is TGTGCCATCGGGACTAGCGGGCGAGTTAGCACAGATACGCAGTATTTT.